This TCR beta chain was recovered during a study of blood T cells in healthy people across ages. Findings and limits, study-wide: Unsorted PBMCs ruled out conclusive naive versus antigen-experienced comparison.

The extraction recovered at least 5.5 micrograms of total RNA per sample. Note on this clonotype: Its cognate antigen is unknown.

The V end lost 5 bases, the J end lost 4 bases, and 14 bases lay between the germline ends. CDR1 and CDR2 from the germline V gene are MNHEY and SVGAGI. The CDR3 spans 15 residues. Next came a second PCR, run for roughly 6 to 11 cycles, which used a sample-barcoded 5' primer along with a J-beta primer mix. A template-switch adaptor with 12 random nucleotides tagged each cDNA molecule. Samples each returned at least 2.5 million CDR3-containing paired-end reads. One entry per CDR3 protein, called by TCRdb with MiXCR from the 5' RACE reads. This repertoire shows over 1,500,000 distinct CDR3 sequences, about 49% found once; its top ten account for less than 2.5%.

The gene calls are TRBV6-5 and TRBJ2-2; possible D gene TRBD1, 6 bases. This clonotype originated in a woman aged 35 to 49 in good health. Sequencing was done on a sample of blood. CDR3 protein: CASSPRQVATGELFF. In DNA form, the CDR3 reads TGTGCCAGCAGTCCAAGACAGGTTGCCACCGGGGAGCTGTTTTTT.